The clone carrying this TCR beta chain appeared a few times. TCRdb itself ran the 5' RACE reads through MiXCR, one entry per CDR3 protein. In the table there are about 92,000 distinct CDR3 sequences, roughly 17% of which are singletons. The entry originates in a study of early T cells in non-severe SARS-CoV-2 infection. Trimming took 3 bases from V and 8 from J, leaving 9 bases between them. There are 11 residues in the CDR3. In germline, CDR1 is SQVTM, CDR2 ANQGSEA. The chain employs TRBV29-1 and TRBJ2-3; D is unclear. The sample was whole blood. This sequence originates from an adult who was a healthcare worker with PCR-confirmed SARS-CoV-2 infection or an uninfected control (not recorded which). The CDR3 spells CSVDLGATQYF. The DNA for the CDR3 is TGCAGCGTTGATCTGGGTGCTACGCAGTATTTT.